This T cell receptor (beta chain) is drawn from a study of T cell repertoires in cytomegalovirus infection. This clonotype was seen a handful of times. Trimming pared 0 bases from V and 19 bases from J, leaving 10 bases between. CDR1 MDHEN and CDR2 SYDVKM come from the germline V gene. The CDR3 contains 11 residues. TCRdb re-analysed the reads in MiXCR, keeping a single row per CDR3 protein. The sample lists almost 300,000 distinct CDR3 sequences; around 9.6% were seen once. The chain has TRBV28 and TRBJ1-6; D gene uncertain. The sample was PBMCs. The clonotype was recovered from a human donor in good health (CMV status not recorded). Some clones in this sample may be carry-over from other donors' samples. The CDR3 DNA sequence: TGTGCCAGCAGTTTATGGCAAGAAGCGCACTTT. Encoded protein: CASSLWQEAHF.